This T cell receptor (beta chain) derives from a study of T cell clonality in common variable immunodeficiency. Overall study findings and caveats: Fewer TCRbeta clones were shared among CVID subjects than controls. What drives increased CVID clonality needs T cell subpopulation sequencing.

Looked up from germline, CDR1 is SGHRS and CDR2 is YFSETQ. Trimming removed 3 bases from V and 4 bases from J; junction bases left unmatched: 3. The CDR3 has 14 residues. Libraries were prepared by immunoSEQ multiplex PCR; TCRdb keeps only in-frame clonotypes and omits some of them. The data list roughly 50,000 clones, none observed once; 3.4% falls to the top ten. Ten or more counts support this clone. No antigen is known for it. The CDR3 is cut off 3 residues early in the read; its end comes from the germline J gene. The chain couples TRBV5-1 to TRBJ1-3, with TRBD1 matching 8 bases. The sequence came from a person aged 18 to 75 in good health. The specimen sequenced was peripheral blood mononuclear cells. CDR3 DNA, as far as it was read: TGCGCCAGCAGCTCCGGGGACAGGGGAAACACC. Amino acid sequence: CASSSGDRGNT. The entire CDR3 reads CASSSGDRGNTIYF. The full variable domain, completed using reference TRBV5-1 and TRBJ1-3, is KAGVTQTPRYLIKTRGQQVTLSCSPISGHRSVSWYQQTPGQGLQFLFEYFSETQRNKGNFPGRFSGRQFSNSRSEMNVSTLELGDSALYLCASSSGDRGNTIYFGEGSWLTVV.